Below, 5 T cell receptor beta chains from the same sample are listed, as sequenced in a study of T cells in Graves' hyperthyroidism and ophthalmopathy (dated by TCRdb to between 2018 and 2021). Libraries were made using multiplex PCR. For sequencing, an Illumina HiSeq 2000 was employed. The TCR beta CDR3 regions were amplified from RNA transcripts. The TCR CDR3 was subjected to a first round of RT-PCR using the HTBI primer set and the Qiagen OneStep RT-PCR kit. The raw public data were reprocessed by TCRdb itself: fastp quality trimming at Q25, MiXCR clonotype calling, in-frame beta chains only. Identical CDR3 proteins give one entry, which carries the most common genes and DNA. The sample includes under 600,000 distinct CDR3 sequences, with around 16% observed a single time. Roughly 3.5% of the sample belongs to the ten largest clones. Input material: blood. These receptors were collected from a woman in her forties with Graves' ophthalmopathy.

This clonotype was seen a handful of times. The CDR3 reads CSAPPGAAPLRYTEAFF. In DNA form, the CDR3 reads TGCAGTGCCCCCCCAGGGGCGGCACCCCTTAGATACACTGAAGCTTTCTTT. The genes are TRBV20-1 and TRBJ1-1, with a possible D match to TRBD1 (6 bases). CDR1 is DFQATT and CDR2 is SNEGSKA in the germline V gene (reference sequence). Trimming pared 6 bases from V and 3 bases from J, leaving 26 bases between. The CDR3 covers 17 residues.

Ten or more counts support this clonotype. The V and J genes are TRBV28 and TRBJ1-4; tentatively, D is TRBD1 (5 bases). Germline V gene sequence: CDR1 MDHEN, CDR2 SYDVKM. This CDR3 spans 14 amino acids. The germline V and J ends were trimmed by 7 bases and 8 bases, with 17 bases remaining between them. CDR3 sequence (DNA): TGTGCCAGCAACCCGGGACGGCGGCCAGAAAAACTGTTTTTT. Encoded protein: CASNPGRRPEKLFF.

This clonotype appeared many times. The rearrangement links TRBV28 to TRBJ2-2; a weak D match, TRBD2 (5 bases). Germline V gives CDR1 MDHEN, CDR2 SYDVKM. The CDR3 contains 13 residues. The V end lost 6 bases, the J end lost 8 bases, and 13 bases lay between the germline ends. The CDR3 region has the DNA TGTGCCAGCAGACGGACTTCGATGGGGGAGCTGTTTTTT. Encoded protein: CASRRTSMGELFF.

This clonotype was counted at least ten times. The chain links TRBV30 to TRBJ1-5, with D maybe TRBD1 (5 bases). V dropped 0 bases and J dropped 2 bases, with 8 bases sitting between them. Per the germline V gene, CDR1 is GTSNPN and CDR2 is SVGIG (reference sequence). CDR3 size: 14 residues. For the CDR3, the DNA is TGTGCCTGGAGTGTACGGGGCGGCAATCAGCCCCAGCATTTT. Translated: CAWSVRGGNQPQHF.

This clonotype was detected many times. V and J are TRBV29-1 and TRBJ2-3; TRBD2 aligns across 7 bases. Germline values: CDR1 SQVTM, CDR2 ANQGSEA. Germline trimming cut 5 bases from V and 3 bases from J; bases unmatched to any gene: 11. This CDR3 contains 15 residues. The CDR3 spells CSVPGNSGWTDTQYF. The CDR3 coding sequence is TGCAGCGTTCCCGGGAATAGCGGGTGGACAGATACGCAGTATTTT.